Each of the 22 T cell receptor beta chains below was sequenced from the same sample in a study of T cell responses to AZD1222 COVID-19 vaccine (dated by TCRdb to the early 2020s). Read against the paper, the sample's time point label means: baseline before first vaccination. Libraries came from the immunoSEQ multiplex PCR assay. TCRdb mirrors the immuneACCESS table, restricted to in-frame sequences. Some clones are absent from its copies; in checked studies, under half trace to an unresolved V gene, and the reason for the others is unknown. In all, the sample holds more than 95,000 clones, and 88% of those were seen once. Of the sample, 4% to 4.5% falls within the top ten clones. Sequencing used peripheral blood, obtained on day 0 of AZD1222 vaccination. The source of these receptors is an adult in good health.

In DNA form, the CDR3 reads TGTGCCAGCAGCTTACCTCAGGGGACAGATACGCAGTATTTT. It is translated as CASSLPQGTDTQYF. V is TRBV7-9 and J is TRBJ2-3, with a possible D match to TRBD1 (6 bases). Germline CDR1 and CDR2: SEHNR and FQNEAQ (reference sequence). Trimming left V 2 bases short and J 3 bases short, with 9 bases between. CDR3 length: 14 amino acids.

This rearrangement joins TRBV19 to TRBJ1-5; D might be TRBD1 (5 bases). Germline CDR1 and CDR2: LNHDA and SQIVND (reference sequence). This CDR3 is built from 15 residues. The V end was cut by 5 bases, the J end by 1 base, with 12 bases between. The CDR3 here is CASSPQGGSNQPQHF. The DNA of the CDR3 is TGTGCCAGTAGTCCGCAGGGCGGGAGCAATCAGCCCCAGCATTTT.

V is TRBV4-1 and J is TRBJ1-3, with TRBD1 matching over 8 bases. There are 16 residues in the CDR3. The germline V gene has CDR1 MGHRA and CDR2 YSYEKL. With 1 base clipped from V and 0 bases from J, the junction kept 2 bases outside the gene matches. The CDR3 sequence is CASSQAGGASGNTIYF. CDR3 DNA: TGCGCCAGCAGCCAAGCAGGGGGCGCCTCTGGAAACACCATATATTTT.

This chain connects TRBV28 to TRBJ2-2; TRBD2 might be the D (5 bases). The CDR3 has 13 amino acids. Germline-derived CDR1 and CDR2 are MDHEN and SYDVKM. V dropped 4 bases and J dropped 6 bases, with 9 bases sitting between them. The chain's CDR3 is CASSSGSAGELFF. The CDR3, as DNA: TGTGCCAGCAGTTCGGGGTCAGCCGGGGAGCTGTTTTTT.

The rearrangement uses TRBV4-3 and TRBJ1-5; a possible D gene is TRBD1 (5 bases). Trimming took 0 bases from V and 7 from J, leaving 10 bases between them. The germline CDR1 and CDR2 sequences are LGHNA and YSLEER. There are 14 residues in the CDR3. CDR3 sequence (DNA): TGCGCCAGCAGCCAAGAAGGGGCCGGCCAGCCCCAGCATTTT. This encodes CASSQEGAGQPQHF.

The rearrangement links TRBV12-3 or TRBV12-4 to TRBJ1-1; the D is unclear. The CDR3 runs to 13 residues. V gave up 3 bases and J gave up 1 base, with 6 bases separating them. The CDR3 sequence: CASSFHQNTEAFF. CDR3 nucleotides: TGTGCCAGCAGTTTCCATCAGAACACTGAAGCTTTCTTT.

This clone has only one observation. The genes are TRBV11-3 and TRBJ1-1, with a weak D call TRBD1 (5 bases). Germline V gene lookup returns CDR1 SGHNT and CDR2 YENEEA. The ends were cut back, 1 base at V and 6 bases at J, with 18 bases in the middle. CDR3 length: 16 amino acids. The CDR3 loop is CASSLGGRGPGAEAFF. CDR3 sequence (DNA): TGTGCCAGCAGCTTAGGAGGACGGGGACCAGGCGCTGAAGCTTTCTTT.

The V and J genes are TRBV5-1 and TRBJ2-7, with 7 positions matching TRBD2. CDR3 length: 14 residues. Germline lookup yields CDR1 SGHRS and CDR2 YFSETQ. Trimming removed 4 bases from V and 1 base from J; junction bases left unmatched: 5. This chain's CDR3 is CASSRGTNSYEQYF. The CDR3 nucleotides are TGCGCCAGCAGCCGGGGGACTAATTCCTACGAGCAGTACTTC.

This clone was seen more than once but under ten times. The V call is TRBV5-1, the J call TRBJ2-7; 8 positions match TRBD2. The CDR3 contains 14 residues. The trim removed 0 bases at V and 4 bases at J, leaving 3 bases unmatched. Germline V gives CDR1 SGHRS, CDR2 YFSETQ. The CDR3 spells CASSLGVAGYEQYF. CDR3 DNA: TGCGCCAGCAGCTTGGGAGTAGCGGGGTACGAGCAGTACTTC.

The chain has TRBV27 and TRBJ2-1; maybe TRBD2 (6 bases). This CDR3 is built from 14 residues. CDR1 and CDR2 (germline): MNHEY, SMNVEV (reference sequence). Trimming cost V 2 bases and J 4 bases, with 9 bases left between them. The CDR3 loop is CASSLAGKYNEQFF. As DNA, the CDR3 is TGTGCCAGCAGTTTAGCGGGAAAATACAATGAGCAGTTCTTC.

The gene calls are TRBV28 and TRBJ1-4; TRBD1 agrees at 8 bases. Germline V gene sequence: CDR1 MDHEN, CDR2 SYDVKM. This CDR3 spans 12 amino acids. V shed 8 bases, J shed 5 bases, and the junction held 1 base outside the gene matches. CDR3 in DNA: TGTGCCAGCCGGACAGGGAATGAAAAACTGTTTTTT. It is translated as CASRTGNEKLFF.

This chain uses TRBV7-9 with TRBJ2-6, with 8 nucleotides matching TRBD2. Germline lookup yields CDR1 SEHNR and CDR2 FQNEAQ (reference sequence). This CDR3 region has 16 residues. Trimming took 11 bases from V and 0 from J; bases not matched to a gene: 9. The CDR3 loop is CAWPPGTSSGANVLTF. The CDR3 region has the DNA TGTGCCTGGCCTCCGGGGACTAGCTCTGGGGCCAACGTCCTGACTTTC.

The chain employs TRBV13 and TRBJ1-1; tentatively, D is TRBD1 (6 bases). V lost 7 bases to trimming and J lost 4 bases, with 13 bases between them. Germline values: CDR1 PRHDT, CDR2 FYEKMQ (reference sequence). This CDR3 is 13 amino acids long. CDR3 DNA: TGTGCCAGCACATCAGGGGCGGCCACTGAAGCTTTCTTT. Translated: CASTSGAATEAFF.

CDR3 DNA sequence: TGTGCCCGAACGGTCAACTCTGGAAACACCATATATTTT. Its protein product is CARTVNSGNTIYF. The chain employs TRBV30 and TRBJ1-3; D gene uncertain. Looked up from germline, CDR1 is GTSNPN and CDR2 is SVGIG (reference sequence). The CDR3 has 13 residues. V lost 8 bases, J lost 0 bases, and 11 bases lay in between.

This chain's CDR3 is CASRRPDRETQYF. DNA for the CDR3: TGTGCCAGCAGACGCCCGGATAGGGAGACCCAGTACTTC. V gene TRBV7-9 combines with J gene TRBJ2-5; D is ambiguous. The CDR3 has 13 amino acids. Germline CDR1 reads SEHNR; CDR2 reads FQNEAQ (reference sequence). V dropped 6 bases and J dropped 5 bases, with 13 bases sitting between them.

J is TRBJ1-6 and V is TRBV19; 10 nucleotides align to TRBD1. CDR1 is LNHDA and CDR2 is SQIVND in the germline V gene (reference sequence). V lost 4 bases and J lost 10; bases outside the gene matches: 4. The CDR3 sequence is 14 residues long. In DNA form, the CDR3 reads TGTGCCAGTAGTACCGGGACAGGGGTATCACCCCTCCACTTT. As protein: CASSTGTGVSPLHF. The full variable domain, rest sourced from reference TRBV19 and TRBJ1-6, is DGGITQSPKYLFRKEGQNVTLSCEQNLNHDAMYWYRQDPGQGLRLIYYSQIVNDFQKGDIAEGYSVSREKKESFPLTVTSAQKNPTAFYLCASSTGTGVSPLHFGNGTRLTVT.

The V call is TRBV27, the J call TRBJ2-7, with 8 positions matching TRBD1. J was trimmed by 3 bases and V by 5 bases; bases with no gene match: 6. This CDR3 region has 14 residues. Germline CDR1 reads MNHEY; CDR2 reads SMNVEV (reference sequence). As DNA, the CDR3 is TGTGCCAGCAGTCTTCAGGGGGCGATCTACGAGCAGTACTTC. Its translation: CASSLQGAIYEQYF.

This chain links TRBV6-5 with TRBJ1-5; 8 bases line up with TRBD1. V lost 6 bases and J lost 9; bases outside the gene matches: 7. This CDR3 is 13 amino acids long. Germline V gene sequence: CDR1 MNHEY, CDR2 SVGAGI. The CDR3 nucleotides are TGTGCCAGCAGCCCACAGGGGGGTGTGCCCCAGCATTTT. Its protein is CASSPQGGVPQHF.

The chain has TRBV6-5 and TRBJ2-5; TRBD1 agrees at 8 bases. CDR3 length: 12 amino acids. Germline-derived CDR1 and CDR2 are MNHEY and SVGAGI. The V segment lost 6 bases and the J segment 5 bases; nucleotides outside the gene matches: 2. CDR3 loop: CASSGDRETQYF. CDR3 sequence (DNA): TGTGCCAGCAGCGGGGACAGGGAGACCCAGTACTTC.

The J gene is TRBJ1-6, the V gene TRBV7-9; 11 bases align to TRBD1. J lost 9 bases, V lost 5 bases, and 6 bases had no gene match. Looked up from germline, CDR1 is SEHNR and CDR2 is FQNEAQ (reference sequence). The CDR3 length is 15 residues. CDR3 DNA sequence: TGTGCCAGCAGCACCCGGGACAGGGGGATTTCACCCCTCCACTTT. This codes for CASSTRDRGISPLHF.

The genes are TRBV6-5 and TRBJ2-7; TRBD2 is a possible D gene (5 bases). Germline values: CDR1 MNHEY, CDR2 SVGAGI. This CDR3 is 11 amino acids long. Trimming stripped 6 bases from V and 3 bases from J, with 6 bases between. The CDR3 DNA is TGTGCCAGCAGGGGAGACTACGAGCAGTACTTC. It translates to CASRGDYEQYF.

The CDR3 spells CASSFGQTDTQYF. The CDR3 DNA sequence: TGTGCCAGCAGCTTTGGCCAAACAGATACGCAGTATTTT. The J gene is TRBJ2-3, the V gene TRBV7-9, with D unresolved. Trimming removed 3 bases at V and 3 bases at J, with 7 bases between. The CDR3 has 13 amino acids. Germline CDR1 is SEHNR and CDR2 is FQNEAQ (reference sequence).